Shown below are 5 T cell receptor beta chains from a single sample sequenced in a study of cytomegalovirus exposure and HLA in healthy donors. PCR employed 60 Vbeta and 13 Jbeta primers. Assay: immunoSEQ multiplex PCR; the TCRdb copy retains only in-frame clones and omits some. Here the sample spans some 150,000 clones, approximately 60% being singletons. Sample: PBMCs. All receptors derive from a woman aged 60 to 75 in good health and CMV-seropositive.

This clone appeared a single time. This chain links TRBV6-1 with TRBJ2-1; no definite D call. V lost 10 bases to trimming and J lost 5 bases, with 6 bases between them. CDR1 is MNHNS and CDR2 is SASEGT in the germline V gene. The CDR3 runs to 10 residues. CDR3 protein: CAIQDNEQFF. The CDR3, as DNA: TGTGCCATACAAGACAATGAGCAGTTCTTC.

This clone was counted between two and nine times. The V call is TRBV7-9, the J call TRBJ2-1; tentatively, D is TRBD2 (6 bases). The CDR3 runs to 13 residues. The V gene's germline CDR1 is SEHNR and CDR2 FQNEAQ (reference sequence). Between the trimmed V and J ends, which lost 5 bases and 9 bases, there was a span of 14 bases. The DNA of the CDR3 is TGTGCCAGCAGCCCCCGGGAGCCTTCTGAGCAGTTCTTC. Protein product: CASSPREPSEQFF.

CDR3 region: CASSMRVGQGFYEQYF. The CDR3 nucleotides read TGTGCCAGTAGTATGCGAGTTGGACAGGGATTCTACGAGCAGTACTTC. The V gene is TRBV19, the J gene TRBJ2-7, with 8 positions matching TRBD1. J lost 3 bases, V lost 3 bases, and 10 bases had no gene match. Germline V gene sequence: CDR1 LNHDA, CDR2 SQIVND (reference sequence). The CDR3 totals 16 residues.

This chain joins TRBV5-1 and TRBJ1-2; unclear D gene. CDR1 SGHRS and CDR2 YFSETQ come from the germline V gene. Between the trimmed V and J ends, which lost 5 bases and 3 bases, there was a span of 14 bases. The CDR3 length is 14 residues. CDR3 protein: CASSPRQRDYGYTF. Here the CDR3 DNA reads TGCGCCAGCAGTCCGAGGCAGAGGGACTATGGCTACACCTTC. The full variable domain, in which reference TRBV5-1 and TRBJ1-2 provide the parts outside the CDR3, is KAGVTQTPRYLIKTRGQQVTLSCSPISGHRSVSWYQQTPGQGLQFLFEYFSETQRNKGNFPGRFSGRQFSNSRSEMNVSTLELGDSALYLCASSPRQRDYGYTFGSGTRLTVV.

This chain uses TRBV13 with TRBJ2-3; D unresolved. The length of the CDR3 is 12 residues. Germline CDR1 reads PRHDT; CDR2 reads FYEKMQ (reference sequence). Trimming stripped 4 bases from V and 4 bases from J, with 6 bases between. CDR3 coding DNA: TGTGCCAGCAGCTCTTCCTCAGATACGCAGTATTTT. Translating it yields CASSSSSDTQYF.